A few counts support the clone carrying this T cell receptor beta chain. TCRdb re-derived calls from the 5' RACE reads in MiXCR, one entry per CDR3 protein. Of 620,000 or so distinct CDR3 sequences listed, around an eighth are singletons. The data were taken from a study of T cells after yellow fever vaccination. With V trimmed by 0 bases and J by 4 bases, 5 bases remained unmatched. The CDR3 covers 17 residues. Germline CDR1 reads KGHDR; CDR2 reads SFDVKD. Sample: PBMCs, taken on the day of the yellow fever booster vaccination. V gene TRBV24-1 combines with J gene TRBJ2-3, with 11 bases identical to TRBD2. The receptor was isolated from a man younger than 40 who received the YFV17D yellow fever vaccine. CDR3 bases: TGTGCCACCAGTGATTTGGGGCTAGCGGGAGGCCCAGATACGCAGTATTTT. Its protein is CATSDLGLAGGPDTQYF.